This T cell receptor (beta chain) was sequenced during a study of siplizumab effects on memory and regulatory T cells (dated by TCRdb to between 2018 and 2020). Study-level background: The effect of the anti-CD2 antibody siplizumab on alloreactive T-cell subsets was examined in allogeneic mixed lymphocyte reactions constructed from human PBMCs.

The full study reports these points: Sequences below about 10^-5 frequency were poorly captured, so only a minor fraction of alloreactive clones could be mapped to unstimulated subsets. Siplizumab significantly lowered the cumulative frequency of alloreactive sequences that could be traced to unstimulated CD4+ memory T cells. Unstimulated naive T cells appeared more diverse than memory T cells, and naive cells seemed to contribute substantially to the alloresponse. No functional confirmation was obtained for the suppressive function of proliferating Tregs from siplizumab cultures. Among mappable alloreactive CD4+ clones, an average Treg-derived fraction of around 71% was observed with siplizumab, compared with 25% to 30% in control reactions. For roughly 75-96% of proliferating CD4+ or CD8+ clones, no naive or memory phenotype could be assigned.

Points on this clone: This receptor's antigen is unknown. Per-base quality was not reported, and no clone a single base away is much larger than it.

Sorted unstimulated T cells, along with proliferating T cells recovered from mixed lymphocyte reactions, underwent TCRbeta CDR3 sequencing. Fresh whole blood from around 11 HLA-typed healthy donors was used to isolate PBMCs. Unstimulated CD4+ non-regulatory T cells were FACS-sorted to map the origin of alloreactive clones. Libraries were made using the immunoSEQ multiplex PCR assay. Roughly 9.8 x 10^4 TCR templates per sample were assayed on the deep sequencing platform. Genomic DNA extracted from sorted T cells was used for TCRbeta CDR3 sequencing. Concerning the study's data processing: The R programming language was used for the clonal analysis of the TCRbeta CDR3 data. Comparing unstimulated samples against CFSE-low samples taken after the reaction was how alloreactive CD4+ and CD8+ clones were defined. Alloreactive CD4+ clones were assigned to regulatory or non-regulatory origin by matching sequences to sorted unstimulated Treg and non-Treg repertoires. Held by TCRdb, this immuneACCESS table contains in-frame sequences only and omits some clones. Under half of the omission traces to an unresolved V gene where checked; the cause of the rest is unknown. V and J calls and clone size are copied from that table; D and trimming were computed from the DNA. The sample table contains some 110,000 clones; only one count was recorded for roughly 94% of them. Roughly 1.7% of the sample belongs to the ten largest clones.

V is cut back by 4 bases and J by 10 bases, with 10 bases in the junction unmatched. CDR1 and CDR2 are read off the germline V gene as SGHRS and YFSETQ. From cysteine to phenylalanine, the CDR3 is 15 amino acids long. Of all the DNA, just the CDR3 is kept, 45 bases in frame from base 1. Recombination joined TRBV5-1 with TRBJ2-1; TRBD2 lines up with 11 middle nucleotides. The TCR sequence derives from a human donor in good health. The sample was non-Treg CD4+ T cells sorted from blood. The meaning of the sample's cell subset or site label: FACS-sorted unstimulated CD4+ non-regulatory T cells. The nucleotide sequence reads TGCGCCAGCAGCCCACTAGCGGGAGAGGGAAGGGAGCAGTTCTTC. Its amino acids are CASSPLAGEGREQFF.